This TCR beta chain was observed in a study of metastatic and nonmetastatic thyroid tumors. Study summary: Malignant and benign thyroid patients had repertoires compared in peripheral blood and tumor or nodule tissue.

The CDR3 length is 14 residues. Trimming removed 4 bases at V and 1 base at J, with 11 bases between. Germline lookup yields CDR1 DFQATT and CDR2 SNEGSKA (reference sequence). Authors' processing steps: Across clinicopathological groups, CDR3 differences served as the basis for building a distant-metastasis classifier for papillary thyroid cancer. From the PCR reads, TCRdb re-called clones with MiXCR. For this entry, the V and J calls and clone size follow TCRdb and not the study's own pipeline. This table has under 15,000 clones, 28% appearing once. Note on this clone: Its antigen is undetermined.

Overall study findings and caveats: Benign nodules reportedly had significantly lower TCR beta diversity than malignant thyroid tumors in blood and tumor.

Patients underwent thyroid surgery, and none had received any treatment before it. V gene TRBV20-1 combines with J gene TRBJ2-1, with D unclear. This clonotype was obtained from a female donor with papillary thyroid cancer or a benign thyroid nodule (not recorded which). Some clones in this sample may be carry-over from other donors' samples. The sequenced sample consisted of tumor tissue. The CDR3 DNA follows: TGCAGTGCTAAGTGGTGGCGGTCCTACAATGAGCAGTTCTTC. This translates into CSAKWWRSYNEQFF.